This TCR beta chain came from a study of T-cell memory formation after mild COVID-19. The authors produced TCR alpha and TCR beta cDNA libraries with sample barcodes and UMIs by 5'RACE using constant-segment primers. TCRdb itself ran the 5' RACE reads through MiXCR, one entry per CDR3 protein. The data contain around 310,000 distinct CDR3 sequences, 14% of them seen just once; the ten biggest clones take up approximately 22%. Germline V gene data show CDR1 as SGHNT and CDR2 as YENEEA. This CDR3 spans 17 amino acids. V lost 5 bases and J 9 bases, leaving 26 bases between the germline ends. Whole-study results and caveats: Contracting CD8+ clones were enriched in EMRA, CD4+ mainly in CM and EM.

This clonotype was observed a few times. The antigen is not known. This receptor was identified in a man in his late teens or twenties who had mild COVID-19 (a few samples of this study predate the infection). Cell type and time point are not known. The specimen was PBMCs or a T cell subset sorted from them (not recorded which). This rearrangement joins TRBV11-3 to TRBJ2-1, with a tentative D call TRBD1 (5 bases). CDR3 bases: TGTGCCAGCAGCCTCGACACTGGGCAGGGCGGAATATTTGAGCAGTTCTTC. Its translation: CASSLDTGQGGIFEQFF.